These 14 T cell receptor beta chains were sequenced from one sample in a study of spatial heterogeneity in lung cancer. TCRdb reprocessed the 5' RACE reads with MiXCR, giving one entry per CDR3 protein. This table holds approximately 40,000 distinct CDR3 sequences, roughly 7.2% found once. Time point reported: sample taken at primary tumor resection. Here the sequenced sample was PBMCs, taken at surgery. The receptors were gathered from a female donor with early-stage non-small cell lung cancer.

This clonotype occurred many times. This chain connects TRBV7-3 to TRBJ1-6; TRBD1 aligns across 7 bases. V dropped 5 bases and J dropped 8; count of bases not matched to a gene: 9. Per the germline V gene, CDR1 is SGHTA and CDR2 is FQGTGA. The CDR3 contains 15 residues. CDR3 bases: TGTGCCAGCAGCAGGACCGGGACAGAAGATTCACCCCTCCACTTT. This codes for CASSRTGTEDSPLHF.

This clonotype was recorded many times. The V and J genes are TRBV10-3 and TRBJ2-1; D may be TRBD1 or TRBD2 (5 bases each). The CDR3 spans 13 residues. V gave up 11 bases and J gave up 8 bases, with 19 bases separating them. In germline, CDR1 is ENHRY, CDR2 SYGVKD. DNA of the CDR3: TGTGCCTCCATCCCCGAACGAGGGGATGAGCAGTTCTTC. Its protein is CASIPERGDEQFF.

The sample holds a few counts of this clonotype. The chain has TRBV5-1 and TRBJ2-5, with 7 bases that match TRBD2. CDR1 is SGHRS and CDR2 is YFSETQ in the germline V gene. This CDR3 region has 15 residues. The ends lost 4 bases at V and 3 bases at J; junction bases unmatched: 9. CDR3 sequence reads: CASSAEAGEEETQYF. In DNA, the CDR3 is TGCGCCAGCAGCGCGGAGGCGGGGGAGGAAGAGACCCAGTACTTC. The full variable domain, in which reference TRBV5-1 and TRBJ2-5 provide the parts outside the CDR3, is KAGVTQTPRYLIKTRGQQVTLSCSPISGHRSVSWYQQTPGQGLQFLFEYFSETQRNKGNFPGRFSGRQFSNSRSEMNVSTLELGDSALYLCASSAEAGEEETQYFGPGTRLLVL.

The chain carries TRBV7-9 and TRBJ2-3; a possible D gene is TRBD2 (5 bases). V was cut by 1 base and J by 2 bases, with 7 bases left in between. Germline V gene lookup returns CDR1 SEHNR and CDR2 FQNEAQ (reference sequence). The CDR3 runs to 14 residues. In nucleotides, the CDR3 is TGTGCCAGCAGCTTAGGCGGGTTCACAGATACGCAGTATTTT. Translated, it gives CASSLGGFTDTQYF.

The chain recombines TRBV3-1 with TRBJ2-5; 12 bases line up with TRBD2. The CDR3 has 15 residues. V lost 3 bases to trimming and J lost 5 bases; unmatched junction nucleotides: 4. Germline V gene sequence: CDR1 LGHDT, CDR2 YNNKEL (reference sequence). CDR3 bases: TGTGCCAGCAGCCACCTAGCGGGAGGGGGGGAGACCCAGTACTTC. Translating it yields CASSHLAGGGETQYF.

Comment on this clonotype: This could be a read error, since a much larger clone is one nucleotide away. V gene TRBV7-7 combines with J gene TRBJ2-2; D is uncertain. Germline values: CDR1 SSHAT, CDR2 FNYEAQ (reference sequence). The CDR3 length is 14 residues. The CDR3 DNA is TGTGCTAGCAGCTCTGCCCGGAACACCGAGGAGCTGTTTTTT. Translation gives CASSSARNTEELFF.

This clonotype was seen many times. This chain uses TRBV6-6 with TRBJ1-5; D is uncertain. This CDR3 comprises 12 residues. Between the trimmed V and J ends, which lost 6 bases and 3 bases, there was a span of 6 bases. Germline loops: CDR1 MNHNY, CDR2 SVGAGI (reference sequence). This CDR3 is CASRRANQPQHF. The CDR3 DNA sequence: TGTGCCAGCAGGCGCGCCAATCAGCCCCAGCATTTT.

The chain links TRBV9 to TRBJ2-1; TRBD2 matches at 9 bases. J lost 7 bases, V lost 2 bases, and 7 bases had no gene match. This CDR3 has 15 amino acids. The germline V gene encodes CDR1 SGDLS and CDR2 YYNGEE. CDR3 nucleotide sequence: TGTGCCAGCAGCGTGGCGGGGGGGCCCGATAATGAGCAGTTCTTC. The encoded protein is CASSVAGGPDNEQFF.

This sequence joins TRBV7-3 and TRBJ2-1; the D is unclear. Between the trimmed V and J ends, which lost 2 bases and 5 bases, there was a span of 7 bases. Germline assignment: CDR1 SGHTA and CDR2 FQGTGA. This CDR3 contains 13 residues. The CDR3 bases are TGTGCCAGCAGCTTATCCGGAGACAATGAGCAGTTCTTC. Translated, it gives CASSLSGDNEQFF.

The J gene is TRBJ1-5, the V gene TRBV20-1; the D is unclear. The ends were cut back, 3 bases at V and 2 bases at J, with 8 bases in the middle. The CDR3 is 13 amino acids. Germline V CDR1 and CDR2: DFQATT, SNEGSKA (reference sequence). The CDR3 DNA reads TGCAGTGCTAGGCGTTCCGGCAATCAGCCCCAGCATTTT. Protein: CSARRSGNQPQHF.

This clonotype was counted at least ten times. The V gene is TRBV9, the J gene TRBJ2-7; D is possibly TRBD2 (6 bases). The V end was cut by 0 bases, the J end by 3 bases, with 10 bases between. This CDR3 spans 14 amino acids. CDR1 is SGDLS, CDR2 YYNGEE, per germline. CDR3 protein: CASSVGDSGYEQYF. In DNA, the CDR3 is TGTGCCAGCAGCGTAGGCGATAGCGGCTACGAGCAGTACTTC.

Only a few counts were recorded for this clonotype. This chain uses TRBV20-1 with TRBJ1-4; D unresolved. With 3 bases removed from V and 7 bases from J, the gap between germline ends came to 9 bases. CDR3 length equals 12 residues. Germline lookup yields CDR1 DFQATT and CDR2 SNEGSKA (reference sequence). The DNA of the CDR3 is TGCAGTGCTAGGGCAGGTTCTGAAAAACTGTTTTTT. Residues: CSARAGSEKLFF.

This clonotype has only a few counts. This chain links TRBV6-5 with TRBJ2-7; no firm D call. Trimming shortened V by 2 bases and J by 0 bases, and 17 bases separated the two germline ends. This CDR3 has 17 amino acids. CDR1 and CDR2 (germline): MNHEY, SVGAGI. CDR3 nucleotides: TGTGCCAGCAGTTACACTCCCGGACGGAAGAGCTCCTACGAGCAGTACTTC. Protein sequence: CASSYTPGRKSSYEQYF.

The sample holds a few counts of this clonotype. The chain carries TRBV20-1 and TRBJ2-2, with 7 bases aligning to TRBD2. After removal of 3 bases from V and 3 bases from J, the junction contained 10 bases not matched to a gene. From germline, CDR1 is DFQATT and CDR2 SNEGSKA (reference sequence). The CDR3 spans 16 residues. The CDR3 bases are TGCAGTGCTAGGGTACTAGCGTTAAGTGACACCGGGGAGCTGTTTTTT. Amino acids: CSARVLALSDTGELFF.